These 27 T cell receptor beta chains were sequenced from one sample in a study of blood T cell repertoires in COVID-19. Sequenced by immunoSEQ multiplex PCR; TCRdb stores in-frame clones only, minus some. The sample consists of 240,000 or so clones, around 87% of them appearing once. Sequenced sample: peripheral blood. The receptors were sampled from a man aged 60 to 69 who had recovered from COVID-19.

The chain is built from TRBV5-1 and TRBJ2-7; 13 bases map to TRBD2. From germline, CDR1 is SGHRS and CDR2 YFSETQ. V was clipped by 3 bases and J by 4 bases; unmatched bases: 4. CDR3 length: 15 amino acids. CDR3 in DNA: TGCGCCAGCAGCTCTGGACTAGCGGGGGATTACGAGCAGTACTTC. Translated: CASSSGLAGDYEQYF.

The chain uses TRBV5-4 and TRBJ1-2; D gene uncertain. The CDR3 runs to 14 residues. The V gene's germline CDR1 is SGHNT and CDR2 YYREEE (reference sequence). The V gene lost 4 bases and the J gene lost 4 bases, with 14 bases spanning the gap. The CDR3 is CASSTATGIYGYTF. In DNA, the CDR3 is TGTGCCAGCAGCACAGCCACCGGCATCTATGGCTACACCTTC.

The chain combines TRBV5-5 with TRBJ1-2, with D perhaps matching TRBD1 (6 bases). Trimming took 0 bases from V and 4 from J, leaving 10 bases between them. This CDR3 region has 14 residues. Germline V gene sequence: CDR1 SGHKS, CDR2 YYEKEE (reference sequence). The CDR3 here is CASSLDRVSYGYTF. The CDR3 DNA sequence: TGTGCCAGCAGCTTGGACAGGGTTTCCTATGGCTACACCTTC.

The chain employs TRBV7-9 and TRBJ1-1; D is uncertain. Germline V lookup: CDR1 SEHNR, CDR2 FQNEAQ (reference sequence). There are 15 residues in the CDR3. The V end was cut by 2 bases, the J end by 1 base, with 11 bases between. The CDR3 nucleotides are TGTGCCAGCAGCTTAATGTATCGGGGGAACACTGAAGCTTTCTTT. Translation: CASSLMYRGNTEAFF. The full variable domain, its missing parts supplied by reference TRBV7-9 and TRBJ1-1, is DTGVSQNPRHKITKRGQNVTFRCDPISEHNRLYWYRQTLGQGPEFLTYFQNEAQLEKSRLLSDRFSAERPKGSFSTLEIQRTEQGDSAMYLCASSLMYRGNTEAFFGQGTRLTVV.

This chain uses TRBV6-5 with TRBJ1-1, with 7 bases that match TRBD1. The germline V gene encodes CDR1 MNHEY and CDR2 SVGAGI. With 4 bases clipped from V and 11 bases from J, the junction kept 10 bases outside the gene matches. The CDR3 runs to 13 residues. The CDR3 coding sequence is TGTGCCAGCAGTTTTTACCGGGACAGCGGCGCTTTCTTT. Residues: CASSFYRDSGAFF.

The chain recombines TRBV6-4 with TRBJ2-7, with 9 bases lining up with TRBD2. With V trimmed by 6 bases and J by 4 bases, 7 bases remained unmatched. Germline CDR1 and CDR2: MRHNA and SNTAGT. The CDR3 covers 14 residues. CDR3: CASSLAGGRYEQYV. Written as DNA, the CDR3 is TGTGCCAGCAGCCTGGCGGGGGGGCGTTACGAGCAGTACGTC.

The chain combines TRBV5-6 with TRBJ1-5; D might be TRBD1 (6 bases). V was clipped by 0 bases and J by 6 bases, with 13 bases between them. The germline CDR1 and CDR2 sequences are SGHDT and YYEEEE. CDR3 length: 15 residues. The CDR3 nucleotides are TGTGCCAGCAGCTTGGAAGGGGGTATTGGTCAGCCCCAGCATTTT. Protein: CASSLEGGIGQPQHF.

V usage is TRBV18 and J usage is TRBJ2-3; 7 nucleotides line up with TRBD2. V shed 7 bases and J 7 bases; nucleotides not matched to a gene: 8. Germline V lookup: CDR1 KGHSH, CDR2 LQKENI. The length of the CDR3 is 13 residues. This chain's CDR3 is CASYPGGGNTQYF. CDR3 DNA sequence: TGTGCCAGCTACCCTGGCGGGGGTAATACGCAGTATTTT.

The V and J genes are TRBV3-1 (or the pseudogene TRBV3-2) and TRBJ2-7; TRBD1 agrees at 10 bases. CDR1 LGHDT and CDR2 YNNKEL come from the germline V gene (reference sequence). CDR3 length equals 14 residues. Losses at the gene ends were 1 base for V and 6 bases for J; bases not matched to a gene: 3. CDR3 protein: CASSQGQGAGEQYF. The CDR3 region has the DNA TGTGCCAGCAGCCAAGGACAGGGGGCTGGCGAGCAGTACTTC.

The chain links TRBV7-2 to TRBJ1-2; 9 bases are a match to TRBD1. V was clipped by 6 bases and J by 6 bases; unmatched bases: 5. The CDR3 is 13 residues long. Looked up from germline, CDR1 is SGHTA and CDR2 is FQGNSA. The CDR3 sequence: CASSWTGVHGYTF. CDR3 nucleotide sequence: TGTGCCAGCAGTTGGACAGGGGTCCATGGCTACACCTTC.

This sequence joins TRBV9 and TRBJ2-3, with TRBD2 matching 9 bases. The CDR3 totals 15 residues. Germline CDR1 reads SGDLS; CDR2 reads YYNGEE. Trimming removed 4 bases from V and 7 bases from J; junction bases left unmatched: 10. The CDR3 region has the DNA TGTGCCAGCAGCCAGCGGGGGGTCCGGGGCTATACGCAGTATTTT. This sequence encodes CASSQRGVRGYTQYF.

The V gene is TRBV18, the J gene TRBJ1-1, with 9 bases identical to TRBD1. The CDR3 is 15 amino acids. In germline, CDR1 is KGHSH, CDR2 LQKENI. V trimming: 0 bases; J trimming: 5 bases; junction bases outside the gene matches: 4. CDR3 in amino acids: CASSPPGTGNTEAFF. CDR3 bases: TGTGCCAGCTCACCACCCGGGACAGGGAATACTGAAGCTTTCTTT.

The CDR3 spells CASSLRVGAYGYTF. The CDR3 nucleotides are TGTGCCAGCAGCTTAAGGGTGGGGGCATATGGCTACACCTTC. The chain has TRBV7-2 and TRBJ1-2; a possible D gene is TRBD1 (6 bases). Germline-derived CDR1 and CDR2 are SGHTA and FQGNSA. The ends were cut back, 2 bases at V and 5 bases at J, with 12 bases in the middle. CDR3 size: 14 residues.

V gene TRBV9 combines with J gene TRBJ2-6; TRBD2 agrees at 7 bases. With 2 bases clipped from V and 0 bases from J, the junction kept 14 bases outside the gene matches. CDR3 length: 20 amino acids. Germline lookup yields CDR1 SGDLS and CDR2 YYNGEE. CDR3 protein: CASSVDGRLAVRSGANVLTF. The CDR3 DNA follows: TGTGCCAGCAGCGTTGACGGGAGACTAGCCGTTCGCTCTGGGGCCAACGTCCTGACTTTC.

The chain couples TRBV7-9 to TRBJ2-3, with D possibly TRBD2 on 6 matching bases. The CDR3 is 15 amino acids. Trimming shortened V by 2 bases and J by 1 base, and 10 bases separated the two germline ends. Germline CDR1 and CDR2: SEHNR and FQNEAQ (reference sequence). In DNA form, the CDR3 reads TGTGCCAGCAGCTTATTGGGGGGTCGCACAGATACGCAGTATTTT. This gives the protein CASSLLGGRTDTQYF.

V usage is TRBV4-2 and J usage is TRBJ2-2; D remains ambiguous. The germline CDR1 and CDR2 sequences are LGHNA and YNFKEQ. V shed 0 bases and J shed 2 bases, with 4 bases lying between them. There are 14 residues in the CDR3. The CDR3 DNA sequence: TGTGCCAGCAGCCAAGACTTAAACACCGGGGAGCTGTTTTTT. Translating it yields CASSQDLNTGELFF.

This clone was observed many times. The chain combines TRBV4-1 with TRBJ2-2, with 8 bases aligning to TRBD1. This CDR3 has 15 amino acids. Germline loops: CDR1 MGHRA, CDR2 YSYEKL. V dropped 5 bases and J dropped 4; count of bases not matched to a gene: 6. The CDR3 spells CASSTWDRFTGELFF. The CDR3 DNA is TGCGCCAGCAGCACATGGGACAGGTTCACCGGGGAGCTGTTTTTT.

The chain uses TRBV20-1 and TRBJ2-1; D might be TRBD2 (6 bases). Germline loops: CDR1 DFQATT, CDR2 SNEGSKA (reference sequence). The CDR3 contains 11 residues. For the CDR3, the DNA is TGCGCGCTTGAGGGGAGGAATGAGCAGTTCTTC. Protein sequence: CALEGRNEQFF.

The V gene is TRBV10-1, the J gene TRBJ2-3; 8 nucleotides line up with TRBD2. CDR1 is WNHNN and CDR2 is SYGVQD in the germline V gene (reference sequence). The trim removed 6 bases at V and 6 bases at J, leaving 8 bases unmatched. The CDR3 length is 14 residues. CDR3 protein: CASRSSGDRDTQYF. The CDR3 DNA follows: TGCGCCAGCAGGAGTAGCGGGGACCGCGATACGCAGTATTTT.

This clone is a singleton in its sample. V gene TRBV2 combines with J gene TRBJ1-2; D remains ambiguous. V was trimmed by 4 bases and J by 0 bases, leaving 9 bases between them. Germline CDR1 and CDR2: SNHLY and FYNNEI. This CDR3 region has 14 residues. The CDR3 DNA follows: TGTGCCAGCAGTGCTTACGGAGCTAACTATGGCTACACCTTC. This codes for CASSAYGANYGYTF.

This clone was counted between two and nine times. The genes are TRBV5-6 and TRBJ2-3; 7 bases are shared with TRBD2. The CDR3 has 16 residues. Losses at the gene ends were 1 base for V and 2 bases for J; bases not matched to a gene: 7. Germline-derived CDR1 and CDR2 are SGHDT and YYEEEE. The CDR3 DNA reads TGTGCCAGCAGCTTGATAGGTAGCGGGTACACAGATACGCAGTATTTT. Translation gives CASSLIGSGYTDTQYF.

This clone was detected only once. The V gene is TRBV25-1, the J gene TRBJ1-2, with TRBD1 as a possible D gene (6 bases). This CDR3 contains 14 residues. Per germline, CDR1 MGHDK and CDR2 SYGVNS. Between the trimmed V and J ends, which lost 0 bases and 6 bases, there was a span of 11 bases. The CDR3 DNA sequence: TGTGCCAGCAGTGAATACTGGCAGGGGAATGGCTACACCTTC. Translation: CASSEYWQGNGYTF.

This clone was observed a single time. This chain connects TRBV9 to TRBJ1-1; no clear D gene. The CDR3 covers 12 residues. Germline V gene lookup returns CDR1 SGDLS and CDR2 YYNGEE. With 0 bases removed from V and 8 bases from J, the gap between germline ends came to 8 bases. CDR3 bases: TGTGCCAGCAGCGTAGCAACAGTCGAAGCTTTCTTT. Its translation is CASSVATVEAFF.

This clone was detected a few times. This rearrangement joins TRBV21-1 to TRBJ1-2. TRBV21-1 is a documented pseudogene. The CDR3 is 12 amino acids. The CDR3 coding sequence is TGTGCCAGCGGATGGGACTACTATGGCTACACCTTC. Its protein is CASGWDYYGYTF.

The genes are TRBV19 and TRBJ1-2; no definite D call. Trimming removed 6 bases from V and 0 bases from J, with 11 bases in between. The CDR3 spans 14 residues. Germline CDR1 is LNHDA and CDR2 is SQIVND (reference sequence). The CDR3 protein is CASSLGRANYGYTF. The CDR3 bases are TGTGCCAGTAGCCTCGGGAGAGCTAACTATGGCTACACCTTC.

The gene calls are TRBV3-1 (or the pseudogene TRBV3-2) and TRBJ2-1, with TRBD2 identical over 8 bases. The CDR3 runs 16 residues. Losses at the gene ends were 4 bases for V and 0 bases for J; bases not matched to a gene: 5. Germline CDR1 and CDR2: LGHDT and YNNKEL (reference sequence). DNA of the CDR3: TGTGCCAGCAGCCTCAGCGGGGGAAGCTCCTACAATGAGCAGTTCTTC. Protein: CASSLSGGSSYNEQFF.

The sample holds one count of this clone. In the same sample, other DNA sequences code for this CDR3. V usage is TRBV7-2 and J usage is TRBJ2-5; D gene uncertain. The CDR3 runs to 13 residues. Germline V gene data show CDR1 as SGHTA and CDR2 as FQGNSA. The V gene lost 3 bases and the J gene lost 5 bases, with 10 bases spanning the gap. The CDR3 loop reads CASSLISQETQYF. The CDR3 nucleotides read TGTGCCAGCAGCTTGATCTCACAGGAGACCCAGTACTTC.